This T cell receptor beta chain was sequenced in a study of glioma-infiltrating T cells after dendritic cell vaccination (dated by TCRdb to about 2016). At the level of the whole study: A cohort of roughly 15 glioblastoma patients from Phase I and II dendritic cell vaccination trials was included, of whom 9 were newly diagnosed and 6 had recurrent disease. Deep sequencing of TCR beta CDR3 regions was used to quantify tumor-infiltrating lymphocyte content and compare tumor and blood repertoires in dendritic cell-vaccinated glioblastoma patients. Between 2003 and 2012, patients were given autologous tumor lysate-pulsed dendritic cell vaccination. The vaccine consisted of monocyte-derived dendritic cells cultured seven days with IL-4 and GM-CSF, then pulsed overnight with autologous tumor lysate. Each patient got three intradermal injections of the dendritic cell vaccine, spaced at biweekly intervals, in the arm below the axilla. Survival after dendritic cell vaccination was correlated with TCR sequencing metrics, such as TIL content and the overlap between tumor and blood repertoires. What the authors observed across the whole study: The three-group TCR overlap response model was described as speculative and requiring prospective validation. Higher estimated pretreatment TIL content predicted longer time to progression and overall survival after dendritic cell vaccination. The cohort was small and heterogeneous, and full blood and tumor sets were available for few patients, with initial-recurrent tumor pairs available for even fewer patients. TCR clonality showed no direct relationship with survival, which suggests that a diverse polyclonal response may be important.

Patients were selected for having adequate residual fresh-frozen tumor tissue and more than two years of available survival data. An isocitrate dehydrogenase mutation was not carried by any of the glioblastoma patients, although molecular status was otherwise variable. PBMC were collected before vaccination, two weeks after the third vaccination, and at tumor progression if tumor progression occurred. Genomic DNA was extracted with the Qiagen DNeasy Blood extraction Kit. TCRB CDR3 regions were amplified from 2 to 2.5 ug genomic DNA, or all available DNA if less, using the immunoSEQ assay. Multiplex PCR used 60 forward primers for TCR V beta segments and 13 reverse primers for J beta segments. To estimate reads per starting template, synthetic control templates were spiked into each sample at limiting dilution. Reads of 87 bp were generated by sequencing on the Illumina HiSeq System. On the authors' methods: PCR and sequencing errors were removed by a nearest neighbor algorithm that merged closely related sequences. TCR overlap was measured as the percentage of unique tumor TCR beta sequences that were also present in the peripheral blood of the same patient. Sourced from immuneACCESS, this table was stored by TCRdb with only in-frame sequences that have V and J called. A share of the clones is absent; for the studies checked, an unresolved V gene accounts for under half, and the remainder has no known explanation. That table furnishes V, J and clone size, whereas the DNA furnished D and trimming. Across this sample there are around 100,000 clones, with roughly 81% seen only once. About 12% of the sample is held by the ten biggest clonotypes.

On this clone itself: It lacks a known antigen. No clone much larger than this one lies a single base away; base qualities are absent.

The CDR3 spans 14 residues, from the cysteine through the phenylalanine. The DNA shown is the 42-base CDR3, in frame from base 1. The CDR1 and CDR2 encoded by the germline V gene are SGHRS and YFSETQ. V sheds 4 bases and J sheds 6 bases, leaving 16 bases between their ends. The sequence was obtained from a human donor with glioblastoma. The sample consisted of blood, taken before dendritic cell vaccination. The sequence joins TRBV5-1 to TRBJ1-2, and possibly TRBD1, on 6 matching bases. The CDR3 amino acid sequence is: CASSPRIGGDGYTF. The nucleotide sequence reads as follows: TGCGCCAGCAGCCCGAGGATAGGGGGGGATGGCTACACCTTC.